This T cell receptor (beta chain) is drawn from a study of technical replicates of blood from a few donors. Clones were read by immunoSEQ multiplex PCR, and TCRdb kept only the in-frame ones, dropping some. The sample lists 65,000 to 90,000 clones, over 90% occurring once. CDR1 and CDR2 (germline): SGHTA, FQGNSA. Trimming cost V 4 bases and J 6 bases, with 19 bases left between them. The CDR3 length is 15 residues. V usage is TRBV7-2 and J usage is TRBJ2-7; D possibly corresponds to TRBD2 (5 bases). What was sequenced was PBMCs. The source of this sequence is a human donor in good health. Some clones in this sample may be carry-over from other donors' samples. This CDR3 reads CASSSAIGRLGEQYF. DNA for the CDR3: TGTGCCAGCAGCTCGGCAATAGGGAGATTGGGCGAGCAGTACTTC.